The 29 T cell receptor beta chains reported below all come from one sample, sequenced in a study of blood T cells in healthy people across ages. The second PCR ran about 6 to 11 cycles with a sample-barcoded 5' primer and J-beta primers. MiXCR was run by TCRdb on the 5' RACE reads, yielding one entry per CDR3 protein. The repertoire has hundreds of thousands of distinct CDR3 sequences, about 21% of them found once; the top ten carry around 3.4%. Sequences were obtained from blood. The source is a man aged 70-80 years in good health.

This chain links TRBV20-1 with TRBJ2-2; TRBD1 aligns across 7 bases. Germline V CDR1 and CDR2: DFQATT, SNEGSKA (reference sequence). J was trimmed by 4 bases and V by 0 bases; bases with no gene match: 5. CDR3 length: 15 amino acids. The CDR3, as DNA: TGCAGTGCTAGAGATCCTACAGGGGCCACCGGGGAGCTGTTTTTT. This encodes CSARDPTGATGELFF.

This clonotype was found a few times. The chain employs TRBV7-2 and TRBJ2-1, with 9 nucleotides matching TRBD1. Germline V gene lookup returns CDR1 SGHTA and CDR2 FQGNSA. The V and J ends lost 2 bases and 7 bases, in that order; junction bases with no gene match: 6. This CDR3 has 15 residues. CDR3 amino acids: CASSLRGQGLNEQFF. The DNA for the CDR3 is TGTGCCAGCAGCTTAAGGGGACAGGGACTAAATGAGCAGTTCTTC.

In this sample, this clonotype turned up a few times. The chain couples TRBV7-9 to TRBJ2-1, with 8 bases matching TRBD1. The CDR3 loop spans 16 amino acids. The V segment lost 5 bases and the J segment 0 bases; nucleotides outside the gene matches: 6. Germline CDR1 reads SEHNR; CDR2 reads FQNEAQ (reference sequence). This CDR3 is CASSTGTGGSYNEQFF. The CDR3 nucleotides are TGTGCCAGCAGCACCGGAACAGGGGGCTCCTACAATGAGCAGTTCTTC.

The chain couples TRBV28 to TRBJ2-1; perhaps TRBD1 as D (6 bases). With 7 bases removed from V and 0 bases from J, the gap between germline ends came to 19 bases. The germline V gene has CDR1 MDHEN and CDR2 SYDVKM. The CDR3 runs 17 residues. The CDR3 loop reads CASTSLTRQVSYNEQFF. The CDR3, as DNA: TGTGCCAGCACTTCTCTTACGCGACAGGTCTCCTACAATGAGCAGTTCTTC.

V usage is TRBV28 and J usage is TRBJ2-1, with 8 nucleotides matching TRBD2. Near its end, the DNA agrees better with TRBJ2-7, so the J call may be wrong. The CDR3 has 14 residues. CDR1 is MDHEN, CDR2 SYDVKM, per germline. Here the CDR3 reads CASSRAGDFYEQYF. The CDR3 DNA reads TGTGCCAGCAGTCGAGCGGGAGATTTCTACGAGCAGTACTTC.

This sequence joins TRBV29-1 and TRBJ2-1; weak D call: TRBD2 (6 bases). Germline loops: CDR1 SQVTM, CDR2 ANQGSEA. Trimming left V 8 bases short and J 0 bases short, with 14 bases between. The CDR3 covers 14 residues. The CDR3 protein is CSILTRSSYNEQFF. The CDR3 DNA is TGCAGCATCCTGACTAGGAGCTCCTACAATGAGCAGTTCTTC.

This rearrangement joins TRBV7-9 to TRBJ2-7, with 7 bases matching TRBD1. Germline lookup yields CDR1 SEHNR and CDR2 FQNEAQ (reference sequence). After removal of 2 bases from V and 7 bases from J, the junction contained 5 bases not matched to a gene. The CDR3 contains 13 residues. DNA of the CDR3: TGTGCCAGCAGCTTAACACAGGGGTGGGAGCAGTACTTC. Translated, it gives CASSLTQGWEQYF.

J is TRBJ2-7 and V is TRBV6-2 or TRBV6-3, with 10 bases matching TRBD1. This CDR3 is built from 15 residues. The junction had 8 bases not matched to a gene; V was cut back by 2 bases and J by 7 bases. Germline V gene sequence: CDR1 MNHEY, CDR2 SVGEGT. The CDR3 sequence is CASSYSGQGVYEQYF. The CDR3 DNA reads as TGTGCCAGCAGTTACAGCGGACAGGGGGTTTATGAGCAGTACTTC.

This clonotype has a handful of counts. The rearrangement joins TRBV6-6 to TRBJ2-5; D unresolved. This CDR3 region has 12 residues. Trimming stripped 7 bases from V and 4 bases from J, with 10 bases between. Germline assignment: CDR1 MNHNY and CDR2 SVGAGI (reference sequence). CDR3 protein: CASTHVVETQYF. The CDR3 nucleotides read TGTGCCAGCACTCATGTCGTAGAGACCCAGTACTTC.

V is TRBV29-1 and J is TRBJ1-5, with D tentatively TRBD1 (5 bases). Trimming left V 4 bases short and J 3 bases short, with 13 bases between. The germline gives CDR1 SQVTM, CDR2 ANQGSEA. The CDR3 runs 14 residues. The CDR3 protein is CSVVEGLFNQPQHF. Here the CDR3 DNA reads TGCAGCGTTGTGGAGGGGCTCTTCAATCAGCCCCAGCATTTT. Filled out from reference TRBV29-1 and TRBJ1-5, the complete variable domain reads SAVISQKPSRDICQRGTSLTIQCQVDSQVTMMFWYRQQPGQSLTLIATANQGSEATYESGFVIDKFPISRPNLTFSTLTVSNMSPEDSSIYLCSVVEGLFNQPQHFGDGTRLSIL.

There are a few counts of this clonotype. The rearrangement uses TRBV12-3 or TRBV12-4 and TRBJ2-2, with 7 bases matching TRBD1. CDR3 length: 13 residues. J gave up 6 bases and V 7 bases, and 5 bases lay outside the gene matches. The CDR3 reads CASTPRGSGELFF. The DNA for the CDR3 is TGTGCCAGCACTCCCAGGGGGTCCGGGGAGCTGTTTTTT.

The V call is TRBV28, the J call TRBJ1-2, with 12 bases fitting TRBD1. Germline loops: CDR1 MDHEN, CDR2 SYDVKM. J was trimmed by 2 bases and V by 5 bases; bases with no gene match: 9. There are 17 residues in the CDR3. In DNA, the CDR3 is TGTGCCAGCAGTCCCGCCGGGACAGGGGGCGGAAACTATGGCTACACCTTC. Protein: CASSPAGTGGGNYGYTF.

V usage is TRBV28 and J usage is TRBJ2-2; perhaps TRBD2 as D (6 bases). Germline-derived CDR1 and CDR2 are MDHEN and SYDVKM. CDR3 length equals 15 residues. V dropped 7 bases and J dropped 8 bases, with 20 bases sitting between them. The CDR3 protein is CASMTLRGGMGELFF. The CDR3 DNA is TGTGCCAGCATGACACTTAGGGGAGGTATGGGGGAGCTGTTTTTT.

This sequence joins TRBV5-1 and TRBJ1-1, with D tentatively TRBD1 (5 bases). Trimming took 4 bases from V and 8 from J, leaving 15 bases between them. In germline, CDR1 is SGHRS, CDR2 YFSETQ. This CDR3 region has 13 residues. The CDR3 loop reads CASSPYGGAEAFF. CDR3 bases: TGCGCCAGCAGCCCATACGGGGGTGCCGAAGCTTTCTTT.

This chain uses TRBV7-3 with TRBJ2-6, with TRBD1 as a possible D gene (7 bases). Germline CDR1 SGHTA, CDR2 FQGTGA. The CDR3 contains 17 residues. The germline V and J ends were trimmed by 4 bases and 0 bases, with 13 bases remaining between them. The CDR3 here is CASSYSGGISGANVLTF. In DNA form, the CDR3 reads TGTGCCAGCAGCTATTCAGGGGGGATCTCTGGGGCCAACGTCCTGACTTTC.

This chain links TRBV7-9 with TRBJ2-3; D might be TRBD2 (5 bases). This CDR3 spans 16 amino acids. Between the trimmed V and J ends, which lost 3 bases and 0 bases, there was a span of 13 bases. The germline V gene encodes CDR1 SEHNR and CDR2 FQNEAQ (reference sequence). The CDR3 DNA sequence: TGTGCCAGCAGCTTTATAGAGGGCCGAAGCACAGATACGCAGTATTTT. Translating gives CASSFIEGRSTDTQYF.

The chain couples TRBV7-9 to TRBJ2-7; D is perhaps TRBD1 or TRBD2 (5 bases each). V lost 1 base, J lost 6 bases, and 13 bases lay in between. The CDR3 consists of 14 residues. Germline CDR1 and CDR2: SEHNR and FQNEAQ (reference sequence). This chain's CDR3 is CASSLVPGPSEQYF. The CDR3 nucleotides read TGTGCCAGCAGCTTAGTTCCGGGGCCCAGCGAGCAGTACTTC.

The V and J genes are TRBV29-1 and TRBJ2-7, with D hard to call. Germline-derived CDR1 and CDR2 are SQVTM and ANQGSEA. The CDR3 totals 11 residues. V lost 6 bases to trimming and J lost 5 bases, with 11 bases between them. CDR3 bases: TGCAGCGTCGGCTCCGGAGACGAGCAGTACTTC. Translation: CSVGSGDEQYF.

The rearrangement joins TRBV9 to TRBJ2-3; TRBD1 agrees at 11 bases. CDR3 length: 15 residues. J gave up 4 bases and V 1 base, and 2 bases lay outside the gene matches. Looked up from germline, CDR1 is SGDLS and CDR2 is YYNGEE. For the CDR3, the DNA is TGTGCCAGCAGCGTAAGGACAGGGGGCGCAGATACGCAGTATTTT. Its protein product is CASSVRTGGADTQYF.

Details on this clonotype: The missing conserved phenylalanine or tryptophan at the end of this CDR3 makes a read error likely. The CDR3 is CASSLDWTSGVLEQYV. In nucleotides, the CDR3 is TGTGCCAGCAGCTTAGACTGGACTAGCGGGGTTTTGGAGCAGTACGTC. The genes are TRBV7-2 and TRBJ2-5, with 12 bases identical to TRBD2. The CDR3 spans 16 residues. Germline-derived CDR1 and CDR2 are SGHTA and FQGNSA. V was clipped by 1 base and J by 11 bases; unmatched bases: 11.

The J gene is TRBJ1-3, the V gene TRBV6-2 or TRBV6-3; no clear D gene. Trimming pared 6 bases from V and 0 bases from J, leaving 12 bases between. CDR1 is MNHEY, CDR2 SVGEGT, per germline. CDR3 size: 15 residues. The CDR3 loop reads CASRPDASSGNTIYF. DNA for the CDR3: TGTGCCAGCAGACCGGACGCAAGCTCTGGAAACACCATATATTTT.

To note about this clonotype: One junction end disagrees with the germline gene, perhaps due to a read error. The chain recombines TRBV13 with TRBJ2-7, with D perhaps matching TRBD2 (5 bases). Looked up from germline, CDR1 is PRHDT and CDR2 is FYEKMQ (reference sequence). This CDR3 is built from 12 residues. CDR3 coding DNA: TGTGCCAGCAGCACTCCAGACTACGAGCAGTCCTTC. Encoded protein: CASSTPDYEQSF.

This clonotype came up a few times. DNA for the CDR3: TGTGCCAGCAGTGATCTCTCCAGGAAGCGGGGTAGCACAGATACGCAGTATTTT. Residues: CASSDLSRKRGSTDTQYF. This sequence joins TRBV6-1 and TRBJ2-3; 7 bases agree with TRBD2. After removal of 3 bases from V and 0 bases from J, the junction contained 12 bases not matched to a gene. This CDR3 spans 18 amino acids. CDR1 and CDR2 from the germline V gene are MNHNS and SASEGT.

In its sample, this clonotype was seen many times. The chain combines TRBV29-1 with TRBJ2-2; D gene ambiguous. The germline V and J ends were trimmed by 5 bases and 3 bases, with 4 bases remaining between them. Germline V CDR1 and CDR2: SQVTM, ANQGSEA. The CDR3 spans 11 residues. DNA of the CDR3: TGCAGCGTTACCGACACCGGGGAGCTGTTTTTT. Encoded protein: CSVTDTGELFF.

This clonotype appeared a few times. The chain carries TRBV20-1 and TRBJ2-4; TRBD1 is a possible D gene (6 bases). The CDR3 runs 12 residues. CDR1 and CDR2 from the germline V gene are DFQATT and SNEGSKA (reference sequence). V shed 3 bases and J shed 5 bases, with 8 bases lying between them. The CDR3 nucleotides read TGCAGTGCTAGTAGGACAGAAAACATTCAGTACTTC. Translated: CSASRTENIQYF.

This clonotype was found many times. The chain couples TRBV9 to TRBJ2-5; TRBD1 matches at 11 bases. CDR3 length equals 15 residues. Germline V gives CDR1 SGDLS, CDR2 YYNGEE. With V trimmed by 0 bases and J by 5 bases, 3 bases remained unmatched. The CDR3 DNA is TGTGCCAGCAGCGTAGCTGGGACAGGGGGTGAGACCCAGTACTTC. Amino acid sequence: CASSVAGTGGETQYF.

This rearrangement joins TRBV5-1 to TRBJ2-5; TRBD1 aligns across 7 bases. Unmatched junction bases numbered 6, after V lost 0 bases and J lost 4 bases. The CDR3 sequence is 15 residues long. Germline V gene lookup returns CDR1 SGHRS and CDR2 YFSETQ. The CDR3 reads CASSLGGTDGETQYF. CDR3 DNA: TGCGCCAGCAGCTTGGGAGGGACAGATGGAGAGACCCAGTACTTC. Drawing the rest from reference TRBV5-1 and TRBJ2-5, the complete variable domain is KAGVTQTPRYLIKTRGQQVTLSCSPISGHRSVSWYQQTPGQGLQFLFEYFSETQRNKGNFPGRFSGRQFSNSRSEMNVSTLELGDSALYLCASSLGGTDGETQYFGPGTRLLVL.

In this sample, this clonotype turned up a few times. The chain couples TRBV21-1 to TRBJ2-7; the D segment call TRBD2 is taken from the table without a DNA check. TRBV21-1 is an annotated pseudogene. The CDR3 covers 17 residues. The CDR3: CASSKGGREAPPYEQYF. The DNA of the CDR3 is TGTGCCAGCAGCAAAGGCGGGCGGGAGGCTCCTCCCTACGAGCAGTACTTC.

This clonotype came up a few times. CDR3 nucleotides: TGCAGCGTCCACGGCGGGAGTTCCTACAATGAGCAGTTCTTC. Protein sequence: CSVHGGSSYNEQFF. The chain is built from TRBV29-1 and TRBJ2-1; 7 bases are a match to TRBD2. Looked up from germline, CDR1 is SQVTM and CDR2 is ANQGSEA. V trimming: 6 bases; J trimming: 1 base; junction bases outside the gene matches: 6. The CDR3 has 14 residues.